Listed here is a single TCR beta chain. Germline assignment: CDR1 MGHRA and CDR2 YSYEKL. The CDR3 is 14 residues long. V gave up 4 bases and J gave up 6 bases, with 15 bases separating them. Per the original data handling: It was from reference gene primer amplification that nucleated cell counts were estimated. Clones were read by immunoSEQ multiplex PCR, and TCRdb kept only the in-frame ones, dropping some. That table furnishes V, J and clone size, whereas the DNA furnished D and trimming. The sample yields about 47,000 clones, roughly four fifths seen once. This specimen comes from a study of blood T cell repertoires in COVID-19. Looking at the study overall: In each case, the material was cDNA or gDNA derived from T cells, B-cell-depleted T cells, or PBMCs.

The sample comprised peripheral blood. The V gene is TRBV4-1, the J gene TRBJ1-1; weak D call: TRBD1 (5 bases). The source is a woman in her sixties with acute or convalescent COVID-19. This CDR3 reads CASSPLTRVAEAFF. CDR3 bases: TGCGCCAGCAGCCCCCTAACCAGGGTTGCTGAAGCTTTCTTT.